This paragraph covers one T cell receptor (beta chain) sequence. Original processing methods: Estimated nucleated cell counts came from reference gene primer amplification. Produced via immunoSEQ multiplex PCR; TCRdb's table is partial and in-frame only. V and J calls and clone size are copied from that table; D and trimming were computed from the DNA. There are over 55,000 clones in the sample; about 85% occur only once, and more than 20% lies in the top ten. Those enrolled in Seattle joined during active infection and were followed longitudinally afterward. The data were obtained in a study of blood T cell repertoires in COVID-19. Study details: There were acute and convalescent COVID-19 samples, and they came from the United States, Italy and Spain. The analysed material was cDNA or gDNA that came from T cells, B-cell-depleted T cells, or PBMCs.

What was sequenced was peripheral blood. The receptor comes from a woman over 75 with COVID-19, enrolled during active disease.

This CDR3 reads CASSQGSTSNQPQHF. CDR3 coding DNA: TGTGCCAGCAGCCAAGGAAGCACGAGCAATCAGCCCCAGCATTTT. This chain uses TRBV3-1 (or the pseudogene TRBV3-2) with TRBJ1-5, with D unresolved. The CDR3 spans 15 residues. Trimming stripped 1 base from V and 1 base from J, with 8 bases between. Germline CDR1 and CDR2: LGHDT and YNNKEL (reference sequence).